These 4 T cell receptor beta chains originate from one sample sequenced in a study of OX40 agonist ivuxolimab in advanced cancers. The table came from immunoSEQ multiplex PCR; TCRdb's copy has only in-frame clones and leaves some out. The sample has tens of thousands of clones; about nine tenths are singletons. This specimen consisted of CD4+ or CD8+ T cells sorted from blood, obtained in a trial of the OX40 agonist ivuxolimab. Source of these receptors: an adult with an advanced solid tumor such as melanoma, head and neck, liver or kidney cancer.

The DNA of the CDR3 is TGTGCCAGCACCACAAGCGGGAGTCGAAAGTACAATGAGCAGTTCTTC. Its translation is CASTTSGSRKYNEQFF. The V call is TRBV27, the J call TRBJ2-1; the match to TRBD2 covers 8 bases. CDR1 MNHEY and CDR2 SMNVEV come from the germline V gene (reference sequence). V was pared by 7 bases and J by 4 bases, with 12 bases of the junction left unmatched. The CDR3 spans 16 residues.

The CDR3 nucleotides read TGTGCCAGCAGAACGGATACACAGCTCCCCAGGGGGGGGGAGCTGTTTTTT. This translates into CASRTDTQLPRGGELFF. V usage is TRBV2 and J usage is TRBJ2-2, with 7 bases identical to TRBD1. The CDR3 length is 17 residues. CDR1 is SNHLY, CDR2 FYNNEI, per germline. V lost 6 bases, J lost 8 bases, and 18 bases stayed unmatched.

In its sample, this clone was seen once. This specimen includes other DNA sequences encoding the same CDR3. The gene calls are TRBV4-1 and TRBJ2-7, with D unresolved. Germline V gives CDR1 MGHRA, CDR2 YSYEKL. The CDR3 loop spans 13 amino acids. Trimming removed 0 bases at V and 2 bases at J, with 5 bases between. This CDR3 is CASSQDSTYEQYF. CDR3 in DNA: TGCGCCAGCAGCCAAGACTCGACCTACGAGCAGTACTTC.

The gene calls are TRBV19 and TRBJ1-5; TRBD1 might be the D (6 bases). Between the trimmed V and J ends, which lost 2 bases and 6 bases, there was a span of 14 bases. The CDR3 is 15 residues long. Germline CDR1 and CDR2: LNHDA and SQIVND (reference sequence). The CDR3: CASSIFPGASQPQHF. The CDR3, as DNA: TGTGCCAGTAGTATATTTCCGGGGGCTAGTCAGCCCCAGCATTTT.